These 6 T cell receptor beta chains were all obtained from the same sample, sequenced in a study of blood T cell repertoires in COVID-19 (dated by TCRdb to 2018 to 2020). Library construction relied on the immunoSEQ multiplex PCR assay. TCRdb re-hosts the immuneACCESS table, in-frame sequences only. Its copies lack some clones; in the studies checked, an unresolved V gene accounts for under half of them, and the cause for the rest is not known. This sample lists around 380,000 clones; about 90% were detected once. The ten biggest clones cover 1% to 1.5% of the sample. The specimen sequenced was PBMCs or T cells enriched from blood (not recorded which). Receptors were obtained from a man aged 25 to 40 who had recovered from COVID-19.

As to this clone: Additional DNA sequences in this sample encode the identical CDR3. The chain is built from TRBV19 and TRBJ1-2; 10 positions match TRBD1. The J segment lost 2 bases and the V segment lost 7 bases, leaving 4 bases of the junction unmatched. The CDR3 has 14 residues. CDR1 is LNHDA, CDR2 SQIVND, per germline (reference sequence). CDR3 nucleotide sequence: TGTGCCAGTATCCTGGGACAGGGGAACTATGGCTACACCTTC. Encoded protein: CASILGQGNYGYTF.

The V gene is TRBV29-1, the J gene TRBJ1-2, with 12 positions matching TRBD1. There are 16 residues in the CDR3. Germline V gene lookup returns CDR1 SQVTM and CDR2 ANQGSEA. The J segment lost 3 bases and the V segment lost 3 bases, leaving 8 bases of the junction unmatched. The CDR3 protein is CSVDPGTGGRYYGYTF. The CDR3 DNA reads as TGCAGCGTTGACCCCGGGACAGGGGGCCGATACTATGGCTACACCTTC.

As regards this clone: This specimen includes other DNA sequences encoding the same CDR3. This chain uses TRBV2 with TRBJ1-1; unclear D gene. The CDR3 totals 11 residues. Germline CDR1 SNHLY, CDR2 FYNNEI. V lost 7 bases, J lost 0 bases, and 3 bases lay in between. The CDR3 sequence is CASIMNTEAFF. The CDR3, as DNA: TGTGCCAGCATAATGAACACTGAAGCTTTCTTT.

The gene calls are TRBV2 and TRBJ2-5, with a weak D call TRBD1 (6 bases). The closer fit of TRBJ2-7 to the DNA end suggests the J call may be wrong. The CDR3 runs 13 residues. CDR1 is SNHLY, CDR2 FYNNEI, per germline. The CDR3 sequence: CASSTGIRHEQYF. The CDR3, as DNA: TGTGCCAGCAGTACAGGGATAAGGCACGAGCAGTACTTC.

The chain carries TRBV7-2 and TRBJ1-6; TRBD1 matches 11 bases. J lost 9 bases, V lost 2 bases, and 3 bases had no gene match. The germline V gene has CDR1 SGHTA and CDR2 FQGNSA. The CDR3 sequence is 15 residues long. The CDR3 DNA is TGTGCCAGCAGCTTATCCGGGACAGGGGGTTCACCCCTCCACTTT. It translates to CASSLSGTGGSPLHF.

In regard to this clone: Other DNA sequences in the sample encode the same CDR3. V is TRBV30 and J is TRBJ1-5, with D possibly TRBD1 on 5 matching bases. The CDR3 length is 13 residues. Germline V gene data show CDR1 as GTSNPN and CDR2 as SVGIG (reference sequence). V gave up 0 bases and J gave up 4 bases, with 7 bases separating them. The CDR3 protein is CAWSVQGNQPQHF. As DNA, the CDR3 is TGTGCCTGGAGTGTTCAGGGTAATCAGCCCCAGCATTTT.